These 4 T cell receptor beta chains came from one sample sequenced in a study of PD-L1 blockade in urothelial cancer. The repertoire was sequenced with immunoSEQ multiplex PCR; TCRdb's copy has only in-frame clones and lacks some. Of around 45,000 clones listed, around 81% were seen once; the top ten hold around 15%. Time point described: pretreatment peripheral blood. Source: PBMCs, taken around atezolizumab (anti-PD-L1) treatment. All receptors come from a man aged 60-69 years with urothelial cancer.

This rearrangement joins TRBV7-9 to TRBJ2-5; 7 bases are a match to TRBD1. The CDR3 is 13 amino acids. The germline CDR1 and CDR2 sequences are SEHNR and FQNEAQ (reference sequence). Trimming took 3 bases from V and 5 from J; bases not matched to a gene: 3. CDR3 in DNA: TGTGCCAGCAGCTTCGACAGGGTGGAGACCCAGTACTTC. It codes for CASSFDRVETQYF.

This clone was seen repeatedly, ten times or more. This sequence joins TRBV7-9 and TRBJ2-1, with 16 positions matching TRBD2. J was trimmed by 1 base and V by 4 bases; bases with no gene match: 4. The CDR3 runs to 18 residues. The V gene's germline CDR1 is SEHNR and CDR2 FQNEAQ (reference sequence). The chain's CDR3 is CASSSGLAGGQSYNEQFF. The DNA for the CDR3 is TGTGCCAGCAGCTCGGGACTAGCGGGGGGGCAGTCCTACAATGAGCAGTTCTTC.

The J gene is TRBJ1-2, the V gene TRBV28; D unclear. Germline loops: CDR1 MDHEN, CDR2 SYDVKM. This CDR3 is 13 amino acids long. V lost 7 bases and J lost 4, with 13 bases in between. The CDR3 bases are TGTGCCAGCACAGTTTACAGCACCTATGGCTACACCTTC. Encoded protein: CASTVYSTYGYTF.

The chain uses TRBV28 and TRBJ1-1; perhaps TRBD1 as D (6 bases). V lost 7 bases and J 4 bases, leaving 19 bases between the germline ends. Germline-derived CDR1 and CDR2 are MDHEN and SYDVKM. The CDR3 is made up of 15 amino acids. This CDR3 is CASKAPDRIGTEAFF. The CDR3 DNA sequence: TGTGCCAGCAAGGCCCCCGACAGGATTGGCACTGAAGCTTTCTTT. The full variable domain, completed using reference TRBV28 and TRBJ1-1, is DVKVTQSSRYLVKRTGEKVFLECVQDMDHENMFWYRQDPGLGLRLIYFSYDVKMKEKGDIPEGYSVSREKKERFSLILESASTNQTSMYLCASKAPDRIGTEAFFGQGTRLTVV.